These 24 T cell receptor beta chains were sequenced from one sample in a study of post-analysis software for immune sequencing data. The library was made from cDNA and included unique molecular identifiers. TCRdb re-called the PCR reads through MiXCR, storing one row per CDR3 protein. The table lists about 460,000 distinct CDR3 sequences, around 40% of them singletons. Study-level findings and limits: Five TRBV segments, including TRBV5-6, TRBV5-1 and TRBV20-1, were more frequent in patients than controls.

No antigen has been identified for these receptors. The sequenced sample was blood. These receptors were obtained from a girl aged 10-17 years with multiple sclerosis.

This clonotype was seen a handful of times. V and J are TRBV4-1 and TRBJ2-5; 11 bases fit TRBD1. From germline, CDR1 is MGHRA and CDR2 YSYEKL. The CDR3 covers 15 residues. V was pared by 3 bases and J by 5 bases, with 5 bases of the junction left unmatched. Written as DNA, the CDR3 is TGCGCCAGCAGCCAGGGACAGGGGGATTACGAGACCCAGTACTTC. It codes for CASSQGQGDYETQYF.

This clonotype showed up just once. The V gene is TRBV7-2, the J gene TRBJ2-1; D unclear. The germline V and J ends were trimmed by 1 base and 9 bases, with 7 bases remaining between them. The CDR3 has 12 residues. The V gene's germline CDR1 is SGHTA and CDR2 FQGNSA. The CDR3 DNA follows: TGTGCCAGCAGCTTAGGACCCGGTGAGCAGTTCTTC. It translates to CASSLGPGEQFF.

This clonotype has more than one count but fewer than ten. The chain uses TRBV6-1 and TRBJ2-1, with TRBD2 matching over 15 bases. CDR3 size: 18 residues. CDR1 is MNHNS, CDR2 SASEGT, per germline. Trimming at V came to 5 bases and at J to 5 bases, leaving 10 bases not matched to a gene. The CDR3 region is CASSTGLAGGSPHNEQFF. In DNA form, the CDR3 reads TGTGCCAGCAGTACCGGACTAGCGGGAGGGTCTCCCCACAATGAGCAGTTCTTC.

This clonotype was observed a handful of times. The rearrangement joins TRBV29-1 to TRBJ2-2, with 8 bases that match TRBD1. The CDR3 covers 15 residues. V lost 3 bases, J lost 1 base, and 4 bases stayed unmatched. Looked up from germline, CDR1 is SQVTM and CDR2 is ANQGSEA. In nucleotides, the CDR3 is TGCAGCGTTGACGACGGACAGGGGAACACCGGGGAGCTGTTTTTT. Protein: CSVDDGQGNTGELFF.

The CDR3 sequence: CATSDLAYNEQFF. The DNA for the CDR3 is TGTGCCACCAGTGATTTGGCGTACAATGAGCAGTTCTTC. The V gene is TRBV24-1, the J gene TRBJ2-1; D is ambiguous. The CDR3 totals 13 residues. Germline V CDR1 and CDR2: KGHDR, SFDVKD. Trimming stripped 0 bases from V and 4 bases from J, with 3 bases between.

This clonotype was detected a few times. The V call is TRBV29-1, the J call TRBJ2-3; D is unclear. There are 12 residues in the CDR3. Looked up from germline, CDR1 is SQVTM and CDR2 is ANQGSEA. Deletions cut 2 bases from V and 7 bases from J, with 10 bases between. The CDR3: CSVEIRVNTQYF. For the CDR3, the DNA is TGCAGCGTTGAAATACGGGTTAATACGCAGTATTTT.

The chain uses TRBV20-1 and TRBJ1-2; tentative D call: TRBD1 (6 bases). CDR1 is DFQATT, CDR2 SNEGSKA, per germline (reference sequence). CDR3 length: 12 residues. The ends were cut back, 1 base at V and 8 bases at J, with 11 bases in the middle. The CDR3 DNA reads as TGCAGTGCTAGAGTTGGACAGTTCGGCTACACCTTC. Protein product: CSARVGQFGYTF.

This rearrangement joins TRBV7-2 to TRBJ2-7; D tentatively fits TRBD1 or TRBD2 (6 bases each). The J call could be wrong; TRBJ2-4 is a better fit for the DNA end. The CDR3 is 15 amino acids. Germline CDR1 and CDR2: SGHTA and FQGNSA. The chain's CDR3 is CASSLYYDRRDIQYF. The CDR3 DNA is TGTGCCAGCAGCTTATATTATGACAGGAGGGACATTCAGTACTTC.

V is TRBV11-2 and J is TRBJ1-1, with 7 bases matching TRBD1. The CDR3 runs 17 residues. After removal of 1 base from V and 5 bases from J, the junction contained 13 bases not matched to a gene. CDR1 is SGHAT, CDR2 FQNNGV, per germline. The CDR3 spells CASSLAGRGRGSTEAFF. The CDR3 bases are TGTGCCAGCAGCTTAGCCGGGAGGGGCAGGGGGTCGACTGAAGCTTTCTTT.

V and J are TRBV15 and TRBJ2-7; maybe TRBD1 (8 bases). Germline values: CDR1 LNHNV, CDR2 YYDKDF (reference sequence). V gave up 0 bases and J gave up 3 bases, with 18 bases separating them. The CDR3 sequence is 17 residues long. The CDR3 loop is CATSRDAWTGRVYEQYF. As DNA, the CDR3 is TGTGCCACCAGCAGAGATGCTTGGACAGGGAGGGTCTACGAGCAGTACTTC.

This clonotype has only a few counts. The chain combines TRBV6-6 with TRBJ1-5, with D perhaps TRBD1 (5 bases). CDR1 is MNHNY, CDR2 SVGAGI, per germline (reference sequence). V shed 2 bases and J shed 4 bases, with 9 bases lying between them. This CDR3 is 14 amino acids long. The CDR3 loop reads CASSYEAGNQPQHF. DNA of the CDR3: TGTGCCAGCAGTTACGAGGCAGGGAATCAGCCCCAGCATTTT.

V usage is TRBV7-9 and J usage is TRBJ1-4; D unresolved. The CDR3 length is 12 residues. Germline assignment: CDR1 SEHNR and CDR2 FQNEAQ (reference sequence). The V and J ends lost 2 bases and 8 bases respectively, with 6 bases between them. In DNA form, the CDR3 reads TGTGCCAGCAGCTTACTGGGGGAAAAACTGTTTTTT. This gives the protein CASSLLGEKLFF.

CDR3 protein: CASSYNPRGVSETQYF. The CDR3 bases are TGTGCCAGCAGTTACAATCCCAGGGGGGTATCAGAGACCCAGTACTTC. The gene calls are TRBV6-2 or TRBV6-3 and TRBJ2-5, with D possibly TRBD1 on 7 matching bases. Trimming shortened V by 2 bases and J by 4 bases, and 17 bases separated the two germline ends. CDR3 length: 16 residues. Germline V CDR1 and CDR2: MNHEY, SVGEGT.

This chain links TRBV7-9 with TRBJ2-1; TRBD1 aligns across 7 bases. V lost 6 bases, J lost 7 bases, and 15 bases stayed unmatched. The CDR3 runs to 16 residues. The germline V gene encodes CDR1 SEHNR and CDR2 FQNEAQ (reference sequence). The CDR3 spells CASRRPQGVVWNEQFF. The CDR3 coding sequence is TGTGCCAGCAGAAGACCCCAGGGGGTCGTTTGGAATGAGCAGTTCTTC.

As to this clonotype: The junction does not match germline at one end; this may be a read error. The V and J genes are TRBV20-1 and TRBJ2-5; 12 bases line up with TRBD2. CDR3 length equals 14 residues. Germline V gene lookup returns CDR1 DFQATT and CDR2 SNEGSKA (reference sequence). CDR3 nucleotides: TGCTGTGCTAGTACGACTAGCGGGAGTGAGACCCAGTACTTC. Its translation: CCASTTSGSETQYF.

Regarding this clonotype: A much larger clonotype is one base distant, so this may be a read error. The chain employs TRBV28 and TRBJ2-1; D possibly corresponds to TRBD2 (6 bases). The J call may be incorrect, as the DNA end agrees better with TRBJ2-7. Germline CDR1 and CDR2: MDHEN and SYDVKM. The CDR3 is 15 amino acids. The CDR3 loop reads CASSIISGAYNEQYF. The CDR3 nucleotides read TGTGCCAGCAGTATAATCTCGGGAGCCTACAATGAGCAGTACTTC.

This chain uses TRBV6-1 with TRBJ1-5, with D possibly TRBD1 on 5 matching bases. Germline CDR1 MNHNS, CDR2 SASEGT. CDR3 length: 14 residues. Trimming removed 0 bases from V and 9 bases from J, with 12 bases in between. In DNA form, the CDR3 reads TGTGCCAGCAGTGAAGCCGACAGTCAATGGCCCCAGCATTTT. This translates into CASSEADSQWPQHF.

The table lists this clonotype with a few counts. The V and J genes are TRBV5-5 and TRBJ2-6, with D unclear. V lost 3 bases to trimming and J lost 4 bases, with 11 bases between them. Looked up from germline, CDR1 is SGHKS and CDR2 is YYEKEE (reference sequence). The CDR3 is made up of 15 amino acids. The CDR3 is CASSSYLSGANVLTF. DNA of the CDR3: TGTGCCAGCAGCTCGTACCTGTCCGGGGCCAACGTCCTGACTTTC.

As concerns this clonotype: This may arise from a read error, as a much more abundant clone is one base away. The chain joins TRBV12-3 or TRBV12-4 to TRBJ1-5, with 7 bases that match TRBD1. The CDR3 extends over 14 amino acids. CDR3 sequence: CACSSQGDNQPQHF. CDR3 DNA sequence: TGTGCCTGCAGTTCTCAGGGGGACAATCAGCCCCAGCATTTT.

The chain has TRBV3-1 and TRBJ2-7; 13 bases map to TRBD2. This CDR3 has 16 amino acids. Trimming took 3 bases from V and 7 from J; bases not matched to a gene: 9. Germline V gives CDR1 LGHDT, CDR2 YNNKEL (reference sequence). CDR3 sequence (DNA): TGTGCCAGCAGCCACTGGACTAGCGGGGGCGGTGAGGAGCAGTACTTC. Translating gives CASSHWTSGGGEEQYF.

The J gene is TRBJ1-5, the V gene TRBV7-2; weak D call: TRBD1 (5 bases). From germline, CDR1 is SGHTA and CDR2 FQGNSA. The ends were cut back, 2 bases at V and 12 bases at J, with 11 bases in the middle. The CDR3 runs 12 residues. The CDR3 DNA follows: TGTGCCAGCAGCTTATCAGCTAGGGGCCAGCATTTT. This encodes CASSLSARGQHF. Combining the CDR3 with reference TRBV7-2 and TRBJ1-5 gives the whole variable domain GAGVSQSPSNKVTEKGKDVELRCDPISGHTALYWYRQSLGQGLEFLIYFQGNSAPDKSGLPSDRFSAERTGGSVSTLTIQRTQQEDSAVYLCASSLSARGQHFGDGTRLSIL.

The chain carries TRBV7-2 and TRBJ2-3; possibly TRBD1 for D (6 bases). The CDR3 covers 15 residues. Germline V lookup: CDR1 SGHTA, CDR2 FQGNSA. The V end was cut by 0 bases, the J end by 5 bases, with 12 bases between. CDR3: CASSLARIGGDTQYF. CDR3 nucleotides: TGTGCCAGCAGCTTAGCGCGGATAGGGGGAGATACGCAGTATTTT.

A few counts support this clonotype. The rearrangement links TRBV20-1 to TRBJ2-7; TRBD2 is a possible D gene (5 bases). The germline V and J ends were trimmed by 6 bases and 5 bases, with 20 bases remaining between them. CDR1 and CDR2 from the germline V gene are DFQATT and SNEGSKA (reference sequence). The CDR3 sequence is 14 residues long. The CDR3 DNA reads as TGCAGTGCCTGGTGGGCAACCAAGGGAGACGAGCAGTACTTC. It encodes CSAWWATKGDEQYF.

The chain combines TRBV7-9 with TRBJ2-5; D possibly corresponds to TRBD2 (6 bases). The J call may be in error: the DNA end matches TRBJ2-7 better. The length of the CDR3 is 12 residues. Per germline, CDR1 SEHNR and CDR2 FQNEAQ (reference sequence). Here the CDR3 reads CASAAGVDEQYF. The CDR3 nucleotides are TGTGCCAGCGCAGCGGGTGTGGACGAGCAGTACTTC.